This TCR beta chain was recovered during a study of tumor and adjacent non-tumor tissue in lung cancer. Study context: Aged about 31 to 80 years, patients included roughly ten men and about five women with stage I to III disease. Around 4.2 million productive TCRbeta reads were obtained per sample on average.

Including both end residues, the CDR3 is 15 amino acids long. CDR1 and CDR2 (germline): SGHRS, YFSETQ. Study-wide results and limits: Significantly higher TCR diversity was found in tumor than normal lung. Normal lung showed higher cumulative top 100 clone frequency than tumor.

On this clonotype itself: Its target is unknown. A much larger clonotype is one base distant, so this may be a read error. It is unclear where the CDR3 begins or ends on the DNA, so no DNA is shown, and the CDR3 is as TCRdb lists it.

Three rounds of nested PCR, following a modified ARM-PCR protocol, produced the TCRbeta library. TCRdb called the multiplex PCR reads again in MiXCR, with one record for every CDR3 protein. The sample holds more than 35,000 distinct CDR3 sequences, roughly 62% seen once. RNA was extracted from bulk tissue without any cell sorting. This non-tumor lung sample came from over 3 cm beyond the tumor edge. The sequenced sample was distant non-tumor lung tissue. The chain carries TRBV5-1 and TRBJ2-2; the listed D gene, TRBD1, was not tested against the DNA. This clonotype was obtained from a woman aged 40 to 50 with non-small cell lung cancer. The CDR3 sequence is CASILGQGNTGELFF.